This T cell receptor beta chain was recorded in a study of blood T cell repertoires in COVID-19. TCRdb keeps only in-frame clones here, not all; method: immunoSEQ multiplex PCR. The sample contains hundreds of thousands of clones, approximately 87% of which appear only once. Germline V lookup: CDR1 SGHRS, CDR2 YFSETQ. V was clipped by 3 bases and J by 3 bases, with 25 bases between them. This CDR3 has 19 amino acids. V gene TRBV5-1 combines with J gene TRBJ2-1; D is possibly TRBD2 (6 bases). This receptor was identified in a man between 40 and 49 years old in a cohort exposed to, infected with or recovered from COVID-19 (not recorded which). Source material: PBMCs or T cells enriched from blood (not recorded which). CDR3 residues: CASSWGTQPNLGGYNEQFF. CDR3 DNA sequence: TGCGCCAGCAGCTGGGGGACCCAGCCTAACCTCGGGGGCTACAATGAGCAGTTCTTC. The variable domain in full, with the rest retrieved from reference TRBV5-1 and TRBJ2-1, is KAGVTQTPRYLIKTRGQQVTLSCSPISGHRSVSWYQQTPGQGLQFLFEYFSETQRNKGNFPGRFSGRQFSNSRSEMNVSTLELGDSALYLCASSWGTQPNLGGYNEQFFGPGTRLTVL.